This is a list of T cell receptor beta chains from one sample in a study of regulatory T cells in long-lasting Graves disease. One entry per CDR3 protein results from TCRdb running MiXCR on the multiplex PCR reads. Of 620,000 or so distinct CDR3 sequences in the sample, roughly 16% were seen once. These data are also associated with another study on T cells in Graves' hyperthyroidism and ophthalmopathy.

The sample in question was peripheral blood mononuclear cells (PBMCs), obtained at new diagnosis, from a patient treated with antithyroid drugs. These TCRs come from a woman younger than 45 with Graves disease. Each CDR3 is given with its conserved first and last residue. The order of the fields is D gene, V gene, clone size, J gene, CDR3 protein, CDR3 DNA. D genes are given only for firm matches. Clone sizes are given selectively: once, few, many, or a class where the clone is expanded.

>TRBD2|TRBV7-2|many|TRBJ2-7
CASPGLAGARPLEQYF
TGTGCCAGTCCGGGACTAGCGGGGGCCCGACCGCTCGAGCAGTACTTC
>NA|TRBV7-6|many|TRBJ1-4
CASSSSWGSPEKLFF
TGTGCCAGCAGCTCCTCCTGGGGCAGCCCTGAAAAACTGTTTTTT
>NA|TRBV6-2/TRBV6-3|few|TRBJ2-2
CASRRDGAGELFF
TGTGCCAGCAGACGGGACGGGGCCGGGGAGCTGTTTTTT
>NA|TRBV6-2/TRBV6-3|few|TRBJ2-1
CASSCSPLGGVYNEQFF
TGTGCCAGCAGTTGCTCGCCCCTGGGGGGCGTTTACAATGAGCAGTTCTTC
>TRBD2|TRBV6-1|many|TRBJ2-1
CASSDPKREISHNEQFF
TGTGCCAGCAGTGACCCCAAGCGGGAGATATCCCACAATGAGCAGTTCTTC
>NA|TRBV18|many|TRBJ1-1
CASTLMEGAEAFF
TGTGCCAGCACCTTAATGGAGGGGGCTGAAGCTTTCTTT
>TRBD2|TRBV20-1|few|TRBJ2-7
CSASSFLAGAELSYEQYF
TGCAGTGCTAGTTCTTTTCTAGCGGGAGCCGAACTTTCCTACGAGCAGTACTTC
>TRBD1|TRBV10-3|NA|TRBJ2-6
CAISPGTGSYGANVLTF
TGTGCCATCAGTCCCGGGACAGGGAGTTATGGGGCCAACGTCCTGACTTTC
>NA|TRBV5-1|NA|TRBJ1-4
CASSLDEEKLFF
TGCGCCAGCAGCCTCGATGAAGAAAAACTGTTTTTT
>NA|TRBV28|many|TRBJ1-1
CASTQSGGSLAAFF
TGTGCCAGCACCCAGAGTGGTGGGTCACTGGCGGCTTTCTTT
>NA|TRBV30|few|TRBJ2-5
CAWSAGQETQYF
TGTGCCTGGAGCGCAGGGCAAGAGACCCAGTACTTC
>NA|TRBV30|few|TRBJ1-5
CAWNLGREPQHF
TGTGCCTGGAACCTGGGGCGGGAGCCCCAGCATTTT
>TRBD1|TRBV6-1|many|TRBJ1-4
CASKGVGTGAEKLFF
TGTGCCAGCAAAGGAGTAGGGACAGGGGCCGAAAAACTGTTTTTT
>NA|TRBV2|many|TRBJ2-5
CASSGEPRETQYF
TGTGCCAGCAGCGGGGAGCCCAGGGAGACCCAGTACTTC
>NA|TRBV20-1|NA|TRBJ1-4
CSASSGREEKLFF
TGCAGTGCTAGCTCCGGGAGGGAGGAAAAACTGTTTTTT
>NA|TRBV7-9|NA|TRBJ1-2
CASSFSGERSYGYTF
TGTGCCAGCAGCTTCTCAGGGGAACGGAGCTATGGCTACACCTTC
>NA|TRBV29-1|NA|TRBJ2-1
CSVDLPFSRNEQFF
TGCAGCGTTGATTTGCCGTTTAGTCGTAATGAGCAGTTCTTC
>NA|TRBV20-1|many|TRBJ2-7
CSASRAFEQYF
TGCAGTGCTAGTAGGGCTTTCGAGCAGTACTTC
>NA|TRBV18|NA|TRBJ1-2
CASSPSLLEANYGYTF
TGTGCCAGCTCACCATCGCTCTTAGAAGCTAACTATGGCTACACCTTC
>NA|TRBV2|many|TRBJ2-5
CASSPELIETQYF
TGTGCCAGCAGTCCGGAACTTATAGAGACCCAGTACTTC
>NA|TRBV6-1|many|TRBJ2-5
CASRGMGETQYF
TGTGCCAGCAGGGGGATGGGGGAGACCCAGTACTTC
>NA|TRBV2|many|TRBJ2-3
CASSSTRGTQYF
TGTGCCAGCAGCTCGACCCGCGGTACGCAGTATTTT
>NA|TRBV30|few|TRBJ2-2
CAAGAGLTGELFF
TGTGCCGCGGGGGCGGGACTTACCGGGGAGCTGTTTTTT
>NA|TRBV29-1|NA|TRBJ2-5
CSVEGAQGFLINTQYF
TGCAGCGTTGAAGGGGCCCAGGGGTTTTTGATAAATACCCAGTACTTC
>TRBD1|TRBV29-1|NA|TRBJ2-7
CSVVGARDSRTYEQYF
TGCAGCGTTGTTGGGGCCCGGGACAGCCGAACCTACGAGCAGTACTTC
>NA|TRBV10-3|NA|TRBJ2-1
CAIGGSAPSYNEQFF
TGTGCCATCGGGGGTAGCGCCCCCTCCTACAATGAGCAGTTCTTC
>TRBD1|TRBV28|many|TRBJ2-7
CASSPQTSTGGGLFGSEQYF
TGTGCCAGCAGTCCACAGACTTCTACAGGGGGCGGTTTGTTTGGATCAGAGCAGTACTTC
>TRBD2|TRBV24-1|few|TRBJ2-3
CATSDAPGLAGGGTDTQYF
TGTGCCACCAGTGATGCCCCGGGACTAGCGGGAGGGGGCACAGATACGCAGTATTTT
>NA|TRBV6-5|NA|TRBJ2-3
CASSYPSGTDTQYF
TGTGCCAGCAGTTACCCTAGCGGCACAGATACGCAGTATTTT
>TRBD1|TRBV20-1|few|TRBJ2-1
CSAQGAYEQFF
TGCAGTGCACAGGGGGCCTATGAGCAGTTCTTC
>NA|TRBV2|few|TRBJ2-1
CASFHIPNEQFF
TGTGCCAGCTTTCACATCCCCAATGAGCAGTTCTTC
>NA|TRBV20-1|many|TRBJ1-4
CSAHPTDSIGGKLFF
TGCAGTGCTCACCCTACGGACAGCATTGGGGGAAAACTGTTTTTT
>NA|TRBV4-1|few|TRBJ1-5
CASSQTAGGGNQPQHF
TGCGCCAGCAGCCAAACCGCAGGTGGGGGGAATCAGCCCCAGCATTTT
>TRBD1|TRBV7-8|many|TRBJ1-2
CASRQGDINYGYTF
TGTGCCAGCAGACAGGGGGACATTAACTATGGCTACACCTTC
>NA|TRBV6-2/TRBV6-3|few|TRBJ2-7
CASSYSAGLVYEQYF
TGTGCCAGCAGTTACTCAGCAGGCCTCGTTTACGAGCAGTACTTC
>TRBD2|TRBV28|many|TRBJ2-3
CASSLGGLGSTDTQYF
TGTGCCAGCAGTTTGGGAGGGCTGGGTAGCACAGATACGCAGTATTTT
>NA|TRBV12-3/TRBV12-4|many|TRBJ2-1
CASSRDQSYNEQFF
TGTGCCAGCAGTCGAGACCAGAGCTACAATGAGCAGTTCTTC